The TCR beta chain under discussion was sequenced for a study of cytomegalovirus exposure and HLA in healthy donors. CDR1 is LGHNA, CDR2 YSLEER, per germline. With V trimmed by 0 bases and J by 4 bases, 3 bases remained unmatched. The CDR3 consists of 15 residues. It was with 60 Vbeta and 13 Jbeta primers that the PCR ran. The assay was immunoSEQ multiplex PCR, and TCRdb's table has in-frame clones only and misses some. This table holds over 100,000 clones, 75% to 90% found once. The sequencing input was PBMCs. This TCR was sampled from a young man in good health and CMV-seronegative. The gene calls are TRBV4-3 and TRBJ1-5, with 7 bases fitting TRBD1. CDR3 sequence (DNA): TGCGCCAGCAGCCAAGATGGACAGGAGAATCAGCCCCAGCATTTT. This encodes CASSQDGQENQPQHF.